The 11 T cell receptor beta chains listed next were all sequenced from one sample in a study of control samples from healthy donors and cancer patients. Repertoires were generated with immunoSEQ multiplex PCR, while TCRdb's copy carries only in-frame clones and drops some. The sample has some 150,000 clones; about 95% are singletons. Sequences were obtained from PBMCs. The receptors originated from a man in his 60s with colorectal cancer.

The CDR3 nucleotides read TGCGCCAGCAGCTTGACAGGGACAACTAATGAAAAACTGTTTTTT. This translates into CASSLTGTTNEKLFF. This chain uses TRBV5-1 with TRBJ1-4; tentatively, D is TRBD1 (6 bases). The ends were cut back, 1 base at V and 0 bases at J, with 7 bases in the middle. This CDR3 has 15 residues. From germline, CDR1 is SGHRS and CDR2 YFSETQ.

The chain links TRBV18 to TRBJ1-3; no definite D call. Between the trimmed V and J ends, which lost 2 bases and 0 bases, there was a span of 8 bases. CDR1 is KGHSH, CDR2 LQKENI, per germline. This CDR3 contains 15 residues. The CDR3 DNA follows: TGTGCCAGCTCACCAAGGGAGTACTCTGGAAACACCATATATTTT. It translates to CASSPREYSGNTIYF.

In its sample, this clone was seen once. The V and J genes are TRBV3-1 (or the pseudogene TRBV3-2) and TRBJ2-7; 9 bases match TRBD1. This CDR3 is 14 amino acids long. From germline, CDR1 is LGHDT and CDR2 YNNKEL (reference sequence). Trimming at V came to 4 bases and at J to 3 bases, leaving 4 bases not matched to a gene. This CDR3 reads CASSPGQGGYEQYF. Written as DNA, the CDR3 is TGTGCCAGCAGCCCGGGACAGGGTGGCTACGAGCAGTACTTC.

This sequence joins TRBV7-2 and TRBJ1-1, with 9 bases identical to TRBD1. CDR1 and CDR2 from the germline V gene are SGHTA and FQGNSA. The CDR3 covers 17 residues. The J segment lost 3 bases and the V segment lost 5 bases, leaving 13 bases of the junction unmatched. The CDR3 nucleotides are TGTGCCAGCAGCCCCCCAACCGGGACAGGGCCCTACACTGAAGCTTTCTTT. This translates into CASSPPTGTGPYTEAFF.

V and J are TRBV6-1 and TRBJ1-2, with D unresolved. Per the germline V gene, CDR1 is MNHNS and CDR2 is SASEGT. Trimming left V 2 bases short and J 6 bases short, with 10 bases between. The CDR3 is 13 residues long. CDR3 nucleotides: TGTGCCAGCAGTGAATCCGGGGTAGATGGCTACACCTTC. It encodes CASSESGVDGYTF.

The chain combines TRBV10-2 with TRBJ2-3; TRBD2 aligns across 13 bases. The V segment lost 8 bases and the J segment 3 bases; nucleotides outside the gene matches: 8. Germline CDR1 reads WSHSY; CDR2 reads SAAADI. The CDR3 runs 16 residues. The CDR3 region is CASRDPGLAGTDTQYF. The CDR3 region has the DNA TGCGCCAGCCGGGATCCGGGACTAGCGGGGACAGATACGCAGTATTTT.

V and J are TRBV15 and TRBJ1-3; D is unclear. The CDR3 is 12 amino acids. Germline CDR1 LNHNV, CDR2 YYDKDF (reference sequence). V shed 3 bases and J shed 4 bases, with 4 bases lying between them. CDR3 sequence (DNA): TGTGCCACCAGCAGGCTAGGAAACACCATATATTTT. Amino acids: CATSRLGNTIYF.

V and J are TRBV25-1 and TRBJ2-7; D is uncertain. The CDR3 extends over 11 amino acids. The germline V gene encodes CDR1 MGHDK and CDR2 SYGVNS. The V end lost 5 bases, the J end lost 1 base, and 3 bases lay between the germline ends. The DNA of the CDR3 is TGTGCCAGCAGTCTATCCTACGAGCAGTACTTC. Its protein is CASSLSYEQYF.

This rearrangement joins TRBV6-2 or TRBV6-3 to TRBJ2-5; 11 bases align to TRBD2. The CDR3 runs to 16 residues. V was pared by 6 bases and J by 5 bases, with 11 bases of the junction left unmatched. Looked up from germline, CDR1 is MNHEY and CDR2 is SVGEGT. The DNA of the CDR3 is TGTGCCAGCAGCCTTCCTTTAGCGGGGGGGCCTGAGACCCAGTACTTC. This gives the protein CASSLPLAGGPETQYF.

This rearrangement joins TRBV5-1 to TRBJ2-5, with D perhaps TRBD2 (6 bases). CDR1 and CDR2 (germline): SGHRS, YFSETQ. The CDR3 totals 13 residues. Between the trimmed V and J ends, which lost 5 bases and 1 base, there was a span of 9 bases. CDR3: CASRPGVQETQYF. DNA for the CDR3: TGCGCCAGCAGACCGGGAGTCCAAGAGACCCAGTACTTC.

The rearrangement links TRBV6-5 to TRBJ1-1; no clear D. Deletions cut 0 bases from V and 5 bases from J, with 10 bases between. Germline-derived CDR1 and CDR2 are MNHEY and SVGAGI. The CDR3 is 14 residues long. This CDR3 reads CASSYSVGRTEAFF. In nucleotides, the CDR3 is TGTGCCAGCAGTTACTCAGTCGGTCGGACTGAAGCTTTCTTT.